These 8 T cell receptor beta chains originate from one sample sequenced in a study of blood T cell repertoires in COVID-19. The repertoire was sequenced with immunoSEQ multiplex PCR; TCRdb's copy has only in-frame clones and lacks some. The repertoire has a few hundred thousand clones, around 83% of them found once; the top ten carry 9.7%. The sequencing sample was made of peripheral blood. All receptors derive from a man aged 50 to 60 with active or convalescent COVID-19.

This chain joins TRBV3-1 (or the pseudogene TRBV3-2) and TRBJ2-5; tentative D call: TRBD2 (5 bases). Trimming shortened V by 2 bases and J by 4 bases, and 17 bases separated the two germline ends. CDR3 size: 16 residues. Looked up from germline, CDR1 is LGHDT and CDR2 is YNNKEL (reference sequence). The CDR3 reads CASSQSRLAGSETQYF. In DNA form, the CDR3 reads TGTGCCAGCAGCCAATCTAGGCTAGCCGGGTCAGAGACCCAGTACTTC.

The rearrangement joins TRBV28 to TRBJ2-2; maybe TRBD2 (5 bases). The CDR3 sequence is 15 residues long. V was clipped by 7 bases and J by 2 bases, with 14 bases between them. The germline gives CDR1 MDHEN, CDR2 SYDVKM. CDR3 DNA: TGTGCCAGCATGATATGGGGAGATAACACCGGGGAGCTGTTTTTT. Its protein is CASMIWGDNTGELFF.

This clone was recorded only once. This rearrangement joins TRBV6-2 or TRBV6-3 to TRBJ1-5; the match to TRBD1 covers 8 bases. Germline V CDR1 and CDR2: MNHEY, SVGEGT. Unmatched junction bases numbered 14, after V lost 6 bases and J lost 1 base. The CDR3 length is 18 residues. CDR3 nucleotide sequence: TGTGCCAGCAGCCGCTTCGAACAGGGGGGGTTCAGCAATCAGCCCCAGCATTTT. Protein sequence: CASSRFEQGGFSNQPQHF.

The chain links TRBV2 to TRBJ2-5; perhaps TRBD1 as D (6 bases). The germline V and J ends were trimmed by 2 bases and 2 bases, with 18 bases remaining between them. Germline CDR1 and CDR2: SNHLY and FYNNEI. This CDR3 has 17 amino acids. CDR3 sequence (DNA): TGTGCCAGCAGTGAAAAAAAACAAGGACAGCGGCAAGAGACCCAGTACTTC. This codes for CASSEKKQGQRQETQYF.

The chain employs TRBV27 and TRBJ2-5; 7 bases are a match to TRBD2. The germline gives CDR1 MNHEY, CDR2 SMNVEV (reference sequence). With V trimmed by 3 bases and J by 4 bases, 14 bases remained unmatched. The CDR3 sequence is 17 residues long. The CDR3 DNA reads TGTGCCAGCAGTTTTTTTTCTTCAGGGAGGGGAATAGAGACCCAGTACTTC. Amino acids: CASSFFSSGRGIETQYF.

This chain connects TRBV27 to TRBJ1-1, with 8 nucleotides matching TRBD1. Germline CDR1 and CDR2: MNHEY and SMNVEV (reference sequence). The CDR3 has 14 amino acids. The J segment lost 5 bases and the V segment lost 5 bases, leaving 7 bases of the junction unmatched. CDR3 sequence reads: CASSRRGRGTEAFF. The CDR3 DNA sequence: TGTGCCAGCAGTCGCAGGGGGCGCGGGACTGAAGCTTTCTTT.

The J gene is TRBJ1-2, the V gene TRBV4-3; 8 positions agree with TRBD1. Germline V gene sequence: CDR1 LGHNA, CDR2 YSLEER. The CDR3 is made up of 17 amino acids. J gave up 2 bases and V 0 bases, and 8 bases lay outside the gene matches. The CDR3 nucleotides are TGCGCCAGCAGCCAAGATCCCGAGACAGGGGTCAACTATGGCTACACCTTC. Its translation: CASSQDPETGVNYGYTF.

This clone was recorded only once. The J gene is TRBJ2-1, the V gene TRBV4-3; D uncertain. The CDR3 is 12 residues long. V was cut by 0 bases and J by 9 bases, with 6 bases left in between. The V gene's germline CDR1 is LGHNA and CDR2 YSLEER. Here the CDR3 DNA reads TGCGCCAGCAGCCAAGACACGGGTGAGCAGTTCTTC. It is translated as CASSQDTGEQFF.